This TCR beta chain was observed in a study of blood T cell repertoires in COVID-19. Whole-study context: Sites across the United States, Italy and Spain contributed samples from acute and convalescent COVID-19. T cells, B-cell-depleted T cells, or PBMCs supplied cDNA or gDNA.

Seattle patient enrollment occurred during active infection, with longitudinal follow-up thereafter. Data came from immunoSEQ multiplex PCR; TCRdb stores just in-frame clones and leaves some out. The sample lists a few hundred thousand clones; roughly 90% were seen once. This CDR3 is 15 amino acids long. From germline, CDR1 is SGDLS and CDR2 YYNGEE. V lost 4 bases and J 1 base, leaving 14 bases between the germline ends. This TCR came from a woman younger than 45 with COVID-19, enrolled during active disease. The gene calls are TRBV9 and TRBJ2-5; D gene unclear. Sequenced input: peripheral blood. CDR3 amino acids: CASSPRQAPQETQYF. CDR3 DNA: TGTGCCAGCAGCCCACGGCAGGCGCCCCAAGAGACCCAGTACTTC.